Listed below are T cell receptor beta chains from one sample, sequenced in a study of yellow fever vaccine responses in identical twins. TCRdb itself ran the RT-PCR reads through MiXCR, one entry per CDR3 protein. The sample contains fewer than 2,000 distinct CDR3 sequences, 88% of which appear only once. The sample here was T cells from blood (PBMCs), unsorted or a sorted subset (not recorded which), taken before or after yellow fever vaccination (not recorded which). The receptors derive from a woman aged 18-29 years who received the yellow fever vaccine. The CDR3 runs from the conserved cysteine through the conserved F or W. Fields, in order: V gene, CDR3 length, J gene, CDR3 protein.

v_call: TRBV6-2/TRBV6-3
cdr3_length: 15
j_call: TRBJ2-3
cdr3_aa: CASSYSNSGSDTQYF

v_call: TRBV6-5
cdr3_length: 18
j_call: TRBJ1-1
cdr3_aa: CASSYVPAGYLGNTEAFF

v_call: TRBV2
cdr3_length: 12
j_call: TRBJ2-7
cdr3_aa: CASTGPSYEQYF

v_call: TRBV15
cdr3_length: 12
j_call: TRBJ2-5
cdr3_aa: CATRDQRVTQYF

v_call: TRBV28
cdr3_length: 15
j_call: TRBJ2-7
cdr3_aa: CASSLQGLSSYEQYF

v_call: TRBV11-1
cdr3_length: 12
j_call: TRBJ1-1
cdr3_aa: CASSFMYTEAFF

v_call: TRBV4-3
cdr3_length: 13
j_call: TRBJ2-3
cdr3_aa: CASSRQGTDTQYF

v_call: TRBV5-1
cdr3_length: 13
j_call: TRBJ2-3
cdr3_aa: CASSFSGADTQYF

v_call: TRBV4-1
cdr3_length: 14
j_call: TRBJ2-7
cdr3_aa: CASSQGRGTYEQYF

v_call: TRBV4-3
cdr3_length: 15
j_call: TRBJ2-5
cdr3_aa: CASSQSLGTAETQYF

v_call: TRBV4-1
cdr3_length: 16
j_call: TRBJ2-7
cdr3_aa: CASSQDSRGVYYEQYF

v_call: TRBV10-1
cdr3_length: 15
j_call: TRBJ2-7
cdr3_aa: CASRIKRGGLYEQYF

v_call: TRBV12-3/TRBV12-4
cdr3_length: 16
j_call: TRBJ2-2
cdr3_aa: CASSPSVTRSTGELFF

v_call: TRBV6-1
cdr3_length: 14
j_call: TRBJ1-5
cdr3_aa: CASSATYSNQPQHF

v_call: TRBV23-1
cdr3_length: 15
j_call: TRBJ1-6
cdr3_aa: CASSQSVPMNSPLHF

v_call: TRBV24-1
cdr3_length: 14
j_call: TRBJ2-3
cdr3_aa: CATSDNLGTDTQYF